The TCR beta chain described here comes from a study of CD8 T cells in ankylosing spondylitis. General study points: A TCR beta motif of about 8 highly homologous variants seemed to mark ankylosing spondylitis blood. There were earlier reports of some motif variants in reactive arthritis synovial fluid and blood. Within matched ankylosing spondylitis synovial fluid, disease-linked clones were reportedly significantly enriched. Disease-linked clones were found to be CD8+ and relatively rare in peripheral blood.

Notes on this clonotype: Its antigen is as yet unknown. Germline is not matched at one junction end, which may reflect a read error.

CDR3 size: 14 residues. Looked up from germline, CDR1 is DFQATT and CDR2 is SNEGSKA (reference sequence). Using quantitative 5'-RACE with molecular barcodes, the authors made TCR beta libraries. TCRdb used MiXCR to reprocess the 5' RACE reads, holding one entry per CDR3 protein. The data contain about 750,000 distinct CDR3 sequences, about 20% of them seen just once; the ten biggest clones take up 15% to 20%. The genes are TRBV20-1 and TRBJ1-6; D gene ambiguous. Sequencing used blood, either unsorted or a sorted T cell fraction (not recorded which). The TCR originated in a male donor with ankylosing spondylitis. The CDR3 bases are TGCAGCGCTAGAGGGTCCCAGCTTGGTTCACCCCTCCACTTT. Its protein product is CSARGSQLGSPLHF.